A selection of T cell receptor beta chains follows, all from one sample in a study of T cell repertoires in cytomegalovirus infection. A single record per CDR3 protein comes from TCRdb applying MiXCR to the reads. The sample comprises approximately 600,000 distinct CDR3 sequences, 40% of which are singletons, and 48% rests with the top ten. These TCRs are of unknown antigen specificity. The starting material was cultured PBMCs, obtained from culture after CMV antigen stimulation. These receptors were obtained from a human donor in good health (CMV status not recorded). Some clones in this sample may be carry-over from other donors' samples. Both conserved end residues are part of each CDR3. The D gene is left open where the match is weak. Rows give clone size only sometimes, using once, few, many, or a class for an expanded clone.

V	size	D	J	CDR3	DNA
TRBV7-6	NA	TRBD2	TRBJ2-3	CASNSGADTQYF	TGTGCCAGCAATAGCGGGGCAGATACGCAGTATTTT
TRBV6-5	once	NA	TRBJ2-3	CASSYSRVADTQYF	TGTGCCAGCAGTTACTCAAGGGTCGCAGATACGCAGTATTTT
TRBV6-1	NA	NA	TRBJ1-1	CASIDVRRNTEAFF	TGTGCCAGCATTGACGTACGGCGGAACACTGAAGCTTTCTTT
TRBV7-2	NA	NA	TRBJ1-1	CASSLVGGIATEAFF	TGTGCCAGCAGCTTAGTTGGGGGTATAGCCACTGAAGCTTTCTTT
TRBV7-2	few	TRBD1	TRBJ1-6	CASSLEGQGDSPLHF	TGTGCCAGCAGCTTAGAGGGGCAGGGGGATTCACCCCTCCACTTT
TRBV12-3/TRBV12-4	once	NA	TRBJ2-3	CASRSEVPSTDTQYF	TGTGCCAGCAGATCAGAGGTCCCCAGCACAGATACGCAGTATTTT
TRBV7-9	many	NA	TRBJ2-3	CASSLGGYTDTQYF	TGTGCCAGCAGCTTAGGTGGATACACAGATACGCAGTATTTT
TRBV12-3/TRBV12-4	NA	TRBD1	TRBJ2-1	CASSNLKGQGLYEQFF	TGTGCCAGCAGTAACCTTAAGGGACAGGGCCTTTATGAGCAGTTCTTC
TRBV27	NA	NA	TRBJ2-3	CASSRQGGLDTQYF	TGTGCCAGCAGTCGACAGGGAGGATTAGATACGCAGTATTTT
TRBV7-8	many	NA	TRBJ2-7	CASSLTWTGYEQYF	TGTGCCAGCAGCTTAACTTGGACGGGCTACGAGCAGTACTTC
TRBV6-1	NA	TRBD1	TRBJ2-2	CASGTGGVWTGELFF	TGTGCCAGCGGGACAGGGGGAGTATGGACCGGGGAGCTGTTTTTT
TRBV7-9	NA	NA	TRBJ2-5	CASTEFRVKETQYF	TGTGCCAGCACCGAATTCAGGGTAAAAGAGACCCAGTACTTC
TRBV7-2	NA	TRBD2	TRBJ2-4	CASSPPSGDRNIQYF	TGTGCCAGCAGCCCCCCTAGCGGGGATCGGAACATTCAGTACTTC
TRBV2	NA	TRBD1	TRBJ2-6	CATQTGGGSGANVLTF	TGTGCCACCCAGACAGGGGGGGGCTCTGGGGCCAACGTCCTGACTTTC
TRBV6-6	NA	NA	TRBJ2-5	CASSYGLATPPQETQYF	TGTGCCAGCAGTTATGGTTTAGCGACGCCACCCCAAGAGACCCAGTACTTC
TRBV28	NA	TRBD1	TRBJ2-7	CASSLGDRGIYEQYF	TGTGCCAGCAGTTTAGGGGACAGGGGGATCTACGAGCAGTACTTC
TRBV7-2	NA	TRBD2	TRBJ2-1	CASRATSGKGSYNEQFF	TGTGCCAGCAGGGCTACTAGCGGTAAGGGGTCCTACAATGAGCAGTTCTTC
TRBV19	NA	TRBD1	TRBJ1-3	CASSARDRGFSGNTIYF	TGTGCCAGTAGTGCCCGGGACAGGGGGTTCTCTGGAAACACCATATATTTT
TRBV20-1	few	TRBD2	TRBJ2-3	CSASGLAANGHTDTQYF	TGCAGTGCTTCCGGACTAGCGGCTAACGGGCACACAGATACGCAGTATTTT
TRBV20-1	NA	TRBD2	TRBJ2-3	CSALVSGGSRTHTDTQYF	TGCAGTGCGCTGGTTAGCGGGGGGTCTAGAACCCACACAGATACGCAGTATTTT
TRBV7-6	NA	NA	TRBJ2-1	CASSYYSYSYNEQFF	TGTGCCAGCAGCTATTACAGCTACTCCTACAATGAGCAGTTCTTC
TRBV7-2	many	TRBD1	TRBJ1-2	CASSLRGLYGYTF	TGTGCCAGCAGCTTAAGGGGGCTGTATGGCTACACCTTC
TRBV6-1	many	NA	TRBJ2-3	CASSEADSTDTQYF	TGTGCCAGCAGTGAAGCAGACAGCACAGATACGCAGTATTTT